One sample yielded the 24 T cell receptor beta chains listed below, sequenced in a study of beta chain features in type 1 diabetes. Investigators reverse transcribed all isolated RNA, so they sequenced expressed TCRB transcripts. Clones were read by immunoSEQ multiplex PCR, and TCRdb kept only the in-frame ones, dropping some. The sample includes approximately 46,000 clones, 35% to 55% of them seen just once. Whole-study findings and limits: Among all four CD4+ subsets, Type 1 diabetes patients had TCRB CDR3s that were moderately but significantly shorter.

The antigens for these receptors are not known. Specimen: stem cell memory CD4+ T cells from blood. The receptors derive from a man younger than 45 with type 1 diabetes.

J is TRBJ1-2 and V is TRBV9; D unresolved. Per germline, CDR1 SGDLS and CDR2 YYNGEE. The CDR3 consists of 12 residues. V was shortened by 3 bases and J by 3 bases, with 6 bases between the two germline ends. The CDR3 bases are TGTGCCAGCAGCGCGGACTACTATGGCTACACCTTC. Its protein is CASSADYYGYTF.

This clone was observed once. This rearrangement joins TRBV19 to TRBJ1-2; no clear D gene. V was clipped by 6 bases and J by 1 base, with 21 bases between them. The CDR3 covers 17 residues. The germline gives CDR1 LNHDA, CDR2 SQIVND (reference sequence). Here the CDR3 DNA reads TGTGCCAGTAGCACCCTACGGTCCGCATCATTTAACTATGGCTACACCTTC. This sequence encodes CASSTLRSASFNYGYTF.

In this sample, this clone turned up a few times. CDR3 protein: CASSLQGVTQYF. The CDR3 nucleotides read TGTGCCAGCAGCCTCCAGGGTGTGACCCAGTACTTC. The genes are TRBV28 and TRBJ2-5; D possibly corresponds to TRBD1 (5 bases). Trimming shortened V by 6 bases and J by 7 bases, and 12 bases separated the two germline ends. The V gene's germline CDR1 is MDHEN and CDR2 SYDVKM. This CDR3 comprises 12 residues. Drawing the rest from reference TRBV28 and TRBJ2-5, the complete variable domain is DVKVTQSSRYLVKRTGEKVFLECVQDMDHENMFWYRQDPGLGLRLIYFSYDVKMKEKGDIPEGYSVSREKKERFSLILESASTNQTSMYLCASSLQGVTQYFGPGTRLLVL.

This clone was recorded a few times. DNA for the CDR3: TGTGCCAGCAGCTCGGCCCCCAGCGGGGACTATGAGCAGTTCTTC. Its translation is CASSSAPSGDYEQFF. The V call is TRBV5-4, the J call TRBJ2-1, with 7 positions matching TRBD2. The junction had 11 bases not matched to a gene; V was cut back by 3 bases and J by 8 bases. The CDR3 is made up of 15 amino acids. Germline V CDR1 and CDR2: SGHNT, YYREEE (reference sequence).

This chain joins TRBV27 and TRBJ2-3; 8 positions agree with TRBD1. Trimming cost V 5 bases and J 2 bases; bases outside gene matches: 9. The CDR3 is 16 amino acids. Per germline, CDR1 MNHEY and CDR2 SMNVEV (reference sequence). The CDR3 is CASSPGTGFYTDTQYF. For the CDR3, the DNA is TGTGCCAGCAGTCCCGGGACAGGATTTTACACAGATACGCAGTATTTT.

This chain connects TRBV7-9 to TRBJ2-3; D is perhaps TRBD1 (5 bases). This CDR3 contains 15 residues. The ends were cut back, 1 base at V and 1 base at J, with 9 bases in the middle. Germline V gene lookup returns CDR1 SEHNR and CDR2 FQNEAQ (reference sequence). The DNA of the CDR3 is TGTGCCAGCAGCTTAGGGCCCAGGGGCACAGATACGCAGTATTTT. Its protein product is CASSLGPRGTDTQYF.

This clone has a single count. The J gene is TRBJ1-2, the V gene TRBV7-9; 7 bases align to TRBD1. Germline V gene lookup returns CDR1 SEHNR and CDR2 FQNEAQ (reference sequence). The CDR3 loop spans 14 amino acids. V dropped 5 bases and J dropped 7; count of bases not matched to a gene: 10. CDR3 coding DNA: TGTGCCAGCAGCCCTTGGGACAGACTTGGTGGCTACACCTTC. It translates to CASSPWDRLGGYTF.

In its sample, this clone was seen a few times. Additional DNA sequences in this sample encode the identical CDR3. This chain connects TRBV11-2 to TRBJ2-1; TRBD2 matches 10 bases. Germline trimming cut 5 bases from V and 3 bases from J; bases unmatched to any gene: 4. The CDR3 has 15 amino acids. Germline V CDR1 and CDR2: SGHAT, FQNNGV. The CDR3 protein is CASSTRTSGYNEQFF. In DNA form, the CDR3 reads TGTGCCAGCAGCACACGGACTAGCGGCTACAATGAGCAGTTCTTC. Full variable domain (remainder filled in from reference TRBV11-2 and TRBJ2-1): EAGVAQSPRYKIIEKRQSVAFWCNPISGHATLYWYQQILGQGPKLLIQFQNNGVVDDSQLPKDRFSAERLKGVDSTLKIQPAKLEDSAVYLCASSTRTSGYNEQFFGPGTRLTVL.

The V call is TRBV29-1, the J call TRBJ2-7; 8 bases map to TRBD1. CDR3 length: 12 amino acids. V lost 7 bases and J lost 6; bases outside the gene matches: 8. CDR1 and CDR2 from the germline V gene are SQVTM and ANQGSEA. The CDR3 DNA follows: TGCAGCGGAAGGACAGGGTCAGCCGAGCAGTACTTC. Amino acids: CSGRTGSAEQYF.

The chain links TRBV18 to TRBJ2-1, with 7 bases fitting TRBD2. In germline, CDR1 is KGHSH, CDR2 LQKENI. CDR3 length: 17 amino acids. The V gene end was trimmed by 0 bases and the J gene end by 8 bases; junction bases not matched to a gene: 13. The CDR3 bases are TGTGCCAGCTCACCACCTACCTCGAGACTAGCTAACCATGAGCAGTTCTTC. As protein: CASSPPTSRLANHEQFF.

This clone was observed a handful of times. The V gene is TRBV7-9, the J gene TRBJ2-1, with 7 bases fitting TRBD1. The length of the CDR3 is 14 residues. With 3 bases clipped from V and 3 bases from J, the junction kept 2 bases outside the gene matches. Germline CDR1 reads SEHNR; CDR2 reads FQNEAQ (reference sequence). This CDR3 is CASSFRDSYNEQFF. The CDR3 nucleotides are TGTGCCAGCAGCTTTCGGGACAGCTACAATGAGCAGTTCTTC.

The chain has TRBV9 and TRBJ1-2; tentatively, D is TRBD1 (5 bases). The CDR3 has 15 residues. Trimming stripped 0 bases from V and 7 bases from J, with 16 bases between. Germline CDR1 is SGDLS and CDR2 is YYNGEE. The CDR3 spells CASSVDPGRRGGYTF. CDR3 DNA sequence: TGTGCCAGCAGCGTAGATCCTGGCAGAAGGGGTGGCTACACCTTC.

In its sample, this clone was seen a few times. The junction shows a germline mismatch at one end, possibly a read error. This rearrangement joins TRBV7-8 to TRBJ2-1; D ambiguous. In germline, CDR1 is SGHVS, CDR2 FQNEAQ. The CDR3 loop spans 14 amino acids. The CDR3 reads CASSFRLWKVEPFF. CDR3 sequence (DNA): TGTGCCAGCAGCTTTCGCCTTTGGAAGGTGGAGCCGTTCTTC.

This rearrangement joins TRBV7-9 to TRBJ1-2, with 7 bases lining up with TRBD1. Germline loops: CDR1 SEHNR, CDR2 FQNEAQ (reference sequence). V dropped 6 bases and J dropped 5; count of bases not matched to a gene: 18. The CDR3 covers 17 residues. This CDR3 is CASSFRDSPIPLYGYTF. CDR3 DNA sequence: TGTGCCAGCAGTTTCCGGGACAGCCCAATCCCTTTATATGGCTACACCTTC. Using reference TRBV7-9 and TRBJ1-2 for the parts outside the CDR3, the full variable domain is DTGVSQNPRHKITKRGQNVTFRCDPISEHNRLYWYRQTLGQGPEFLTYFQNEAQLEKSRLLSDRFSAERPKGSFSTLEIQRTEQGDSAMYLCASSFRDSPIPLYGYTFGSGTRLTVV.

The V gene is TRBV20-1, the J gene TRBJ2-7, with D hard to call. Germline values: CDR1 DFQATT, CDR2 SNEGSKA (reference sequence). The CDR3 totals 11 residues. Trimming pared 1 base from V and 7 bases from J, leaving 8 bases between. This CDR3 is CSARGSREQYF. CDR3 coding DNA: TGCAGTGCTAGAGGCTCGCGGGAGCAGTACTTC.

The V call is TRBV2, the J call TRBJ1-1; TRBD1 might be the D (6 bases). CDR3 length equals 12 residues. Trimming removed 6 bases from V and 1 base from J, with 6 bases in between. Germline V lookup: CDR1 SNHLY, CDR2 FYNNEI. CDR3 sequence reads: CASRTGNTEAFF. Written as DNA, the CDR3 is TGTGCCAGCAGGACAGGGAACACTGAAGCTTTCTTT. The full variable domain, in which reference TRBV2 and TRBJ1-1 provide the parts outside the CDR3, is EPEVTQTPSHQVTQMGQEVILRCVPISNHLYFYWYRQILGQKVEFLVSFYNNEISEKSEIFDDQFSVERPDGSNFTLKIRSTKLEDSAMYFCASRTGNTEAFFGQGTRLTVV.

The rearrangement joins TRBV28 to TRBJ1-2, with TRBD1 matching 11 bases. Per the germline V gene, CDR1 is MDHEN and CDR2 is SYDVKM. The junction had 6 bases not matched to a gene; V was cut back by 7 bases and J by 8 bases. The length of the CDR3 is 13 residues. The CDR3 reads CASNPDRGHGYTF. The CDR3 DNA follows: TGTGCCAGCAATCCGGACAGGGGGCACGGCTACACCTTC.

This clone was detected only a few times. V is TRBV6-5 and J is TRBJ2-1; possible D gene TRBD1, 6 bases. Germline CDR1 reads MNHEY; CDR2 reads SVGAGI. V lost 2 bases, J lost 7 bases, and 9 bases lay in between. CDR3 length: 13 residues. CDR3 region: CASSYRQGNEQFF. CDR3 in DNA: TGTGCCAGCAGTTACCGGCAGGGGAATGAGCAGTTCTTC.

The chain is built from TRBV6-1 and TRBJ1-5, with 9 positions matching TRBD1. The CDR3 is 14 amino acids. The germline gives CDR1 MNHNS, CDR2 SASEGT. V trimming: 4 bases; J trimming: 5 bases; junction bases outside the gene matches: 3. Here the CDR3 DNA reads TGTGCCAGCAGTGGGGGACAGGGAGATCAGCCCCAGCATTTT. Amino acids: CASSGGQGDQPQHF.

The chain combines TRBV9 with TRBJ2-3, with 13 bases identical to TRBD2. Germline loops: CDR1 SGDLS, CDR2 YYNGEE. There are 15 residues in the CDR3. V lost 0 bases, J lost 12 bases, and 7 bases stayed unmatched. The CDR3 protein is CASSVGLAGGPGQYF. The CDR3 DNA sequence: TGTGCCAGCAGCGTAGGACTAGCGGGAGGCCCGGGACAGTATTTT.

This clone showed up just a few times. The V and J genes are TRBV21-1 and TRBJ2-7; TRBD2 is the table's D call, not checked against the DNA. TRBV21-1 represents a pseudogene. The CDR3 is 18 residues long. The CDR3 DNA reads as TGTGCCAGTCCGCGCGAACTAGCGACCGCATTGAGCGCCTACGAGCAGTACTTC. Amino acid sequence: CASPRELATALSAYEQYF.

CDR3 loop: CASSLVGELAGANVLTF. The CDR3 bases are TGTGCCAGCAGCTTGGTAGGAGAATTAGCTGGGGCCAACGTCCTGACTTTC. The J gene is TRBJ2-6, the V gene TRBV5-6; no reliable D call. This CDR3 comprises 17 residues. V lost 0 bases and J 2 bases, leaving 12 bases between the germline ends. CDR1 SGHDT and CDR2 YYEEEE come from the germline V gene. Supplemented by reference TRBV5-6 and TRBJ2-6, the full variable domain reads DAGVTQSPTHLIKTRGQQVTLRCSPKSGHDTVSWYQQALGQGPQFIFQYYEEEERQRGNFPDRFSGHQFPNYSSELNVNALLLGDSALYLCASSLVGELAGANVLTFGAGSRLTVL.

This chain links TRBV6-5 with TRBJ2-7, with a tentative D call TRBD2 (5 bases). The ends were cut back, 6 bases at V and 2 bases at J, with 8 bases in the middle. This CDR3 is 12 amino acids long. Germline V gives CDR1 MNHEY, CDR2 SVGAGI. Here the CDR3 reads CASRDSTYEQYF. In DNA, the CDR3 is TGTGCCAGCAGGGACTCTACCTACGAGCAGTACTTC.

V usage is TRBV6-1 and J usage is TRBJ2-7; 8 positions agree with TRBD1. The CDR3 covers 14 residues. Germline V gene data show CDR1 as MNHNS and CDR2 as SASEGT. With 7 bases clipped from V and 1 base from J, the junction kept 6 bases outside the gene matches. The CDR3 DNA sequence: TGTGCCAGCACCCTCGGACAGGGTTCCTACGAGCAGTACTTC. Translating gives CASTLGQGSYEQYF.